This TCR beta chain was captured in a study of T cells in Graves' hyperthyroidism and ophthalmopathy. Study-wide points: Blood also contained most expanded thyroid clonotypes above 0.001.

For this clonotype: Its antigen remains unidentified.

The CDR3 runs 14 residues. The germline V gene has CDR1 LNHDA and CDR2 SQIVND (reference sequence). Researchers amplified the TCR beta CDR3 regions from RNA transcripts. The TCR CDR3 first-round RT-PCR relied on the HTBI primer set. A single record per CDR3 protein comes from TCRdb applying MiXCR to the multiplex PCR reads. Counted here are around 350,000 distinct CDR3 sequences, approximately 14% occurring once; the ten biggest clones make up approximately 19%. The V and J genes are TRBV19 and TRBJ2-1; 8 bases match TRBD2. This TCR was sampled from a woman aged 55-69 years with Graves' ophthalmopathy. The sequenced sample was blood. The CDR3 spells CAAGRVADYNEQFF. In DNA, the CDR3 is TGTGCAGCCGGGAGGGTAGCGGACTACAATGAGCAGTTCTTC. Full variable domain (outside the CDR3, taken from reference TRBV19 and TRBJ2-1): DGGITQSPKYLFRKEGQNVTLSCEQNLNHDAMYWYRQDPGQGLRLIYYSQIVNDFQKGDIAEGYSVSREKKESFPLTVTSAQKNPTAFYLCAAGRVADYNEQFFGPGTRLTVL.